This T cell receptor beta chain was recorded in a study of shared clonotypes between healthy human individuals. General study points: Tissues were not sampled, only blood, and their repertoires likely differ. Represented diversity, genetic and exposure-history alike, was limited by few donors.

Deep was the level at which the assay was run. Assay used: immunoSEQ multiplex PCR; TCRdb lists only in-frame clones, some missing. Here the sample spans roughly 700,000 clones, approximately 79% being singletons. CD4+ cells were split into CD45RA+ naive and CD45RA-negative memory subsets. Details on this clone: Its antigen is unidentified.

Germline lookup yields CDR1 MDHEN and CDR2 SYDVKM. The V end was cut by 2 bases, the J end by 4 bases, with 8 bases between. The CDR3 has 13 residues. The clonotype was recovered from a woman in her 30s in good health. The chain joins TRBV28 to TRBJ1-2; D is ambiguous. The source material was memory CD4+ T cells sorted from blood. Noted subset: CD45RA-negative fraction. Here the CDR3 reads CASSLTGTYGYTF. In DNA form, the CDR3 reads TGTGCCAGCAGTTTAACGGGAACCTATGGCTACACCTTC.